One T cell receptor (beta chain) is described in this entry. The data originate from a study of blood T cell repertoires in COVID-19. At the level of the study: PBMCs, B-cell-depleted T cells, or T cells provided the cDNA or gDNA that made up the material.

Produced via immunoSEQ multiplex PCR; TCRdb's table is partial and in-frame only. The sample shows roughly 160,000 clones, under 90% of them seen only once. This CDR3 region has 16 residues. Trimming took off 2 bases at V and 8 bases at J, with 18 bases between the two ends. Germline assignment: CDR1 LGHDT and CDR2 YNNKEL (reference sequence). Sequenced material: PBMCs or T cells enriched from blood (not recorded which). This chain joins TRBV3-1 (or the pseudogene TRBV3-2) and TRBJ1-4; possibly TRBD1 for D (5 bases). This clonotype was sampled from a woman aged 55-69 years who had recovered from COVID-19. The CDR3 region is CASSQSGHGTREKLFF. The CDR3 DNA reads TGTGCCAGCAGCCAATCCGGGCATGGGACTCGGGAAAAACTGTTTTTT.